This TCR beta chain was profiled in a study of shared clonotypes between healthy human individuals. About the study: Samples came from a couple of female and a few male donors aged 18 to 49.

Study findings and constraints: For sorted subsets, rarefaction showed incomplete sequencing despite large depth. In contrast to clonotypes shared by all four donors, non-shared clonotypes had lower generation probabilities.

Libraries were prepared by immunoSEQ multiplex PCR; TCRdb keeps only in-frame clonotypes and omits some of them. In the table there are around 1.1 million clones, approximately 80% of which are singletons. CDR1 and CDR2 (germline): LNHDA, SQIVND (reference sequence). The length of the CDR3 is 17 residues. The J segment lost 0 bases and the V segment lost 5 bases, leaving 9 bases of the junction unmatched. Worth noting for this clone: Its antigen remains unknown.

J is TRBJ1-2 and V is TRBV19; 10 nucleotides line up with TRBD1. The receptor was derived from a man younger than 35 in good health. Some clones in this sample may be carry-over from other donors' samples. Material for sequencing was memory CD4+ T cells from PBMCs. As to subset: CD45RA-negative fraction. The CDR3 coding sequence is TGTGCCAGTAGTTCTCCGGGACAGGGGCCTGCTAACTATGGCTACACCTTC. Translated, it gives CASSSPGQGPANYGYTF.